This is a list of T cell receptor beta chains from one sample in a study of control samples from healthy donors and cancer patients. Assay used: immunoSEQ multiplex PCR; TCRdb lists only in-frame clones, some missing. The data contain 65,000 to 85,000 clones, roughly 86% of them singletons. Sequenced: PBMCs. Every receptor here comes from a woman between 50 and 59 years old with head and neck cancer. The CDR3 runs from the conserved cysteine through the conserved F or W. The D gene is left open where the match is weak. Size is stated for part of the rows, as once, few or many counts, or as a class when the clone is expanded.

D	size	V	J	DNA	CDR3
-	-	TRBV6-5	TRBJ1-5	TGTGCCAGCAGTAGTGGCAATCAGCCCCAGCATTTT	CASSSGNQPQHF
-	-	TRBV3-1/TRBV3-2	TRBJ2-3	TGTGCCAGCAGCCCGAGACAGACGGATACGCAGTATTTT	CASSPRQTDTQYF
-	-	TRBV11-3	TRBJ1-1	TGTGCCAGCAGCTTAGATCAGGGAACTGAAGCTTTCTTT	CASSLDQGTEAFF
TRBD1	-	TRBV3-1/TRBV3-2	TRBJ2-3	TGTGCCAGCAGCCAAAGGACAGGGGGCACAGATACGCAGTATTTT	CASSQRTGGTDTQYF
-	-	TRBV7-2	TRBJ2-7	TGTGCCAGCAGCTTAGCCAGGCGGGTCCGGGTCAGCTCCTACGAGCAGTACTTC	CASSLARRVRVSSYEQYF
TRBD1	-	TRBV6-6	TRBJ1-5	TGTGCCAGCAGTTACTCCCCGGGACAGGGAAGTCAGCCCCAGCATTTT	CASSYSPGQGSQPQHF
-	-	TRBV11-1	TRBJ1-1	TGTGCCAGCAGCTTCGGAACGGAGTATTACAACACTGAAGCTTTCTTT	CASSFGTEYYNTEAFF
-	-	TRBV5-1	TRBJ1-1	TGCGCCAGCAGCTTGGTATTCGGGGACACTGAAGCTTTCTTT	CASSLVFGDTEAFF
-	medium-sized	TRBV6-1	TRBJ1-3	TGTGCCAGCAGTGGAAGCCCGGGGGGATTGCCTGGAAACACCATATATTTT	CASSGSPGGLPGNTIYF
-	-	TRBV27	TRBJ1-2	TGTGCCAGCAGTTTTCAGGGGAATCCTTATAACTATGGCTACACCTTC	CASSFQGNPYNYGYTF
TRBD2	once	TRBV25-1	TRBJ2-5	TGTGCCAGCAGTGAGGGAAGCGGGATGCCTCAAGAGACCCAGTACTTC	CASSEGSGMPQETQYF
TRBD2	-	TRBV5-1	TRBJ2-5	TGCGCCAGCAGCTTGGGACAACTAGCGGGACCCAGGGCCCAAGAGACCCAGTACTTC	CASSLGQLAGPRAQETQYF
-	-	TRBV28	TRBJ1-5	TGTGCCAGCAGTGACCCTCGAGAAGTCCCCCAGCATTTT	CASSDPREVPQHF
-	-	TRBV18	TRBJ2-5	TGTGCCAGCTCACCACCACTGGGGCAAGAGACCCAGTACTTC	CASSPPLGQETQYF
TRBD1	-	TRBV2	TRBJ1-4	TGTGCCAGCAGATCGACAGGGGCGTCTGAAAAACTGTTTTTT	CASRSTGASEKLFF
-	-	TRBV2	TRBJ2-4	TGTGCCAGCAGTGACCGCGTGGGGGGCCCCCTAAACATTCAGTACTTC	CASSDRVGGPLNIQYF
-	-	TRBV6-2/TRBV6-3	TRBJ1-5	TGTGCCAGCAGTTACCCCACAGGGTGGGGCAATCAGCCCCAGCATTTT	CASSYPTGWGNQPQHF